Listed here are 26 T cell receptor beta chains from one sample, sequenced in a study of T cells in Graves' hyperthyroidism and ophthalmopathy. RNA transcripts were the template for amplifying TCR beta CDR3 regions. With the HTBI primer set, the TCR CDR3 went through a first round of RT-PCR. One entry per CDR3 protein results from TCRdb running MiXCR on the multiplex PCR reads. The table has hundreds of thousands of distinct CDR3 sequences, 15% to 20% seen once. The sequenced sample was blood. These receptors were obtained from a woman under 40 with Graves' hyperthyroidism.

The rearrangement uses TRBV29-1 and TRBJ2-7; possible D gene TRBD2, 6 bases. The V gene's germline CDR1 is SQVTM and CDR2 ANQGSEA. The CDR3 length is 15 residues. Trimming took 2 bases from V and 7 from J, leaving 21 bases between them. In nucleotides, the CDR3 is TGCAGCGTTGAACCGGGACTCCACGCCTACAATGAGCAGTACTTC. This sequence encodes CSVEPGLHAYNEQYF.

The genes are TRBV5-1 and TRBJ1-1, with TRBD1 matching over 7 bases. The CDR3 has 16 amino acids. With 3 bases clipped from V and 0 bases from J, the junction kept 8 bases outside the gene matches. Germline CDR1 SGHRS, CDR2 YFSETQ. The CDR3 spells CASSWGSGQMNTEAFF. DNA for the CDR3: TGCGCCAGCAGCTGGGGATCGGGACAGATGAACACTGAAGCTTTCTTT.

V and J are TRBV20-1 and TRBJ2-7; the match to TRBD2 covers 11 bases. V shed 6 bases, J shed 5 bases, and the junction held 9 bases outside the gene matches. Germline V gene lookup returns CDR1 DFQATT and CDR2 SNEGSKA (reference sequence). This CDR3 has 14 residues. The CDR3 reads CSARTSGRGDEQYF. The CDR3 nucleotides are TGCAGTGCGCGAACTAGCGGGAGAGGCGACGAGCAGTACTTC.

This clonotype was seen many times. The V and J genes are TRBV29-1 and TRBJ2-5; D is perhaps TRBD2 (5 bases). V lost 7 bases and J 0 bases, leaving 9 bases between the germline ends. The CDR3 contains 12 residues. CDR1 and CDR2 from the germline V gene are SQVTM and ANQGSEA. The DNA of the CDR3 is TGCAGCGCCGGGGTCCACCAAGAGACCCAGTACTTC. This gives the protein CSAGVHQETQYF.

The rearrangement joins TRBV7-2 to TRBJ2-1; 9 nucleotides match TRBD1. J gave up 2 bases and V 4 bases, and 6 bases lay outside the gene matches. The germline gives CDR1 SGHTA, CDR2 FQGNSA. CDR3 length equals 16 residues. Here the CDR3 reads CASSSPDRGPYNEQFF. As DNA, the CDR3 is TGTGCCAGCAGCTCCCCGGACAGGGGCCCCTACAATGAGCAGTTCTTC.

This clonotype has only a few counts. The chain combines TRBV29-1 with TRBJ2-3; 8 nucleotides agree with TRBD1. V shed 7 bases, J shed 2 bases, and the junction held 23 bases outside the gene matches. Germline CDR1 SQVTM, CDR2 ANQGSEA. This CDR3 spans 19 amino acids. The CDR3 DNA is TGCAGCGCTCTCCTAGGAGACAGGGGAAATAGCGGCCCCACAGATACGCAGTATTTT. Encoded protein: CSALLGDRGNSGPTDTQYF.

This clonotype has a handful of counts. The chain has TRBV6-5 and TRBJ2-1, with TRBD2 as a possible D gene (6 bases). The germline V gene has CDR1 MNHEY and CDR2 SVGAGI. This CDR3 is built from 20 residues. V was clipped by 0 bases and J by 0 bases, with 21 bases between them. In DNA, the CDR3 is TGTGCCAGCAGTTACTCGTGGCGGGGCCCCCTGAGGAGCTCCTACAATGAGCAGTTCTTC. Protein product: CASSYSWRGPLRSSYNEQFF.

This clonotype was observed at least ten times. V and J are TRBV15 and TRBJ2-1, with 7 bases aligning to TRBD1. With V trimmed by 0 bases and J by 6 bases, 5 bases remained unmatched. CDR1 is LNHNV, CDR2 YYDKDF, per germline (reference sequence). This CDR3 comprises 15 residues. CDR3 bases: TGTGCCACCAGCAGAGACAGGGGGTCTTTCAATGAGCAGTTCTTC. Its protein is CATSRDRGSFNEQFF.

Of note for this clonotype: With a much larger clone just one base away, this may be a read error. CDR3 coding DNA: TGTGTCAGCAGGGAAACACCGCGGGCGGTCTATGGCTACACCTTC. Encoded protein: CVSRETPRAVYGYTF. J is TRBJ1-2 and V is TRBV6-1; possibly TRBD1 for D (5 bases). This CDR3 is built from 15 residues. Germline V gives CDR1 MNHNS, CDR2 SASEGT.

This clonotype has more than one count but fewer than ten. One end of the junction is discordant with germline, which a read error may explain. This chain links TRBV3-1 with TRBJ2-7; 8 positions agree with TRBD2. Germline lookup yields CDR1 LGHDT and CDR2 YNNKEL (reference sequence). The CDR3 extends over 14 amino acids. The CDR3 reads CASSQRTSMYEQNF. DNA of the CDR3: TGTGCCAGCAGCCAACGGACTAGCATGTACGAGCAGAACTTC.

CDR3 protein: CASSLASRVLTEAFF. The CDR3 DNA reads TGTGCCAGCAGCTTAGCCTCCAGGGTACTCACTGAAGCTTTCTTT. The chain recombines TRBV7-8 with TRBJ1-1; a weak D match, TRBD1 (5 bases). Germline CDR1 and CDR2: SGHVS and FQNEAQ. With 0 bases removed from V and 4 bases from J, the gap between germline ends came to 12 bases. The CDR3 is 15 residues long.

The CDR3 here is CASSLAGLANEQYF. CDR3 coding DNA: TGCGCCAGCAGCTTGGCGGGACTAGCGAACGAGCAGTACTTC. V is TRBV5-1 and J is TRBJ2-7; 10 bases agree with TRBD2. Per the germline V gene, CDR1 is SGHRS and CDR2 is YFSETQ. The V gene end was trimmed by 0 bases and the J gene end by 5 bases; junction bases not matched to a gene: 2. This CDR3 is 14 amino acids long.

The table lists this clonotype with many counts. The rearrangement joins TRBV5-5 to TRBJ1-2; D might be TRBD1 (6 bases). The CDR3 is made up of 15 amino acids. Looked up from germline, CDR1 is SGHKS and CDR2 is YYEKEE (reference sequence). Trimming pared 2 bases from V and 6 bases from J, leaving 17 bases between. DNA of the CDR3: TGTGCCAGCAGCTTTGACCCGGGGGCGCGGGATGGCTACACCTTC. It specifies CASSFDPGARDGYTF.

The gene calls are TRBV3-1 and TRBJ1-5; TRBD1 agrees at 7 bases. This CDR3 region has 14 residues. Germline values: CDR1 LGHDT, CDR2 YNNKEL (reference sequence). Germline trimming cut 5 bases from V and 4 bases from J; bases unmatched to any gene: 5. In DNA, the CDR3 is TGTGCCAGCAGCTTCGGACAGGTGAATCAGCCCCAGCATTTT. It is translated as CASSFGQVNQPQHF. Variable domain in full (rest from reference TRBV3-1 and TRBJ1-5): DTAVSQTPKYLVTQMGNDKSIKCEQNLGHDTMYWYKQDSKKFLKIMFSYNNKELIINETVPNRFSPKSPDKAHLNLHINSLELGDSAVYFCASSFGQVNQPQHFGDGTRLSIL.

The CDR3 DNA sequence: TGTGCGATGGGCGATACTAGCACAGATACGCAGTATTTT. This translates into CAMGDTSTDTQYF. The chain carries TRBV10-3 and TRBJ2-3; D is undetermined. The CDR3 runs 13 residues. Germline assignment: CDR1 ENHRY and CDR2 SYGVKD.

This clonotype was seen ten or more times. CDR3 nucleotide sequence: TGTGCCAGCAGTTTATCTCTCCACAATGAGCAGTTCTTC. This gives the protein CASSLSLHNEQFF. The genes are TRBV27 and TRBJ2-1; D not resolved. Germline V gene lookup returns CDR1 MNHEY and CDR2 SMNVEV (reference sequence). Trimming stripped 0 bases from V and 5 bases from J, with 5 bases between. This CDR3 is 13 amino acids long.

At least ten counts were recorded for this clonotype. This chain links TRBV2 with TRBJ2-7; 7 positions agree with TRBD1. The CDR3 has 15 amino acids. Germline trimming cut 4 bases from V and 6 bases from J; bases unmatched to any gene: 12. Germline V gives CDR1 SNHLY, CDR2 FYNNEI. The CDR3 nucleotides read TGTGCCAGCAGTGCCCCGGGACAGAATCTGGGCGAGCAGTACTTC. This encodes CASSAPGQNLGEQYF.

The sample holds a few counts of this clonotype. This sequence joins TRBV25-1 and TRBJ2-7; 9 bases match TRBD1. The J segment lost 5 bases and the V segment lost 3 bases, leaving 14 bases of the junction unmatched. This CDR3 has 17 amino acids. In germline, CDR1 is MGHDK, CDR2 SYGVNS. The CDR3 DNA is TGTGCCAGCAGTGACACTACCGTACAGGGGGCAAAGGACGAGCAGTACTTC. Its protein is CASSDTTVQGAKDEQYF.

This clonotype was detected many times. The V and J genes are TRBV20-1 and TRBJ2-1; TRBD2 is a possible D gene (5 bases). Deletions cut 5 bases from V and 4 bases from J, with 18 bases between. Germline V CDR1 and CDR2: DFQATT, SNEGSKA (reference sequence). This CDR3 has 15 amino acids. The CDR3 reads CSASRTAWGYNEQFF. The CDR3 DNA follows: TGCAGTGCTTCCCGGACTGCTTGGGGTTACAATGAGCAGTTCTTC.

The CDR3 DNA follows: TGTGCCAGCAGCCACCGGGACCGAAATGAAAAACTGTTTTTT. Residues: CASSHRDRNEKLFF. The gene calls are TRBV6-1 and TRBJ1-4; D might be TRBD1 (5 bases). Germline loops: CDR1 MNHNS, CDR2 SASEGT. The CDR3 sequence is 14 residues long. The V end was cut by 6 bases, the J end by 5 bases, with 13 bases between.

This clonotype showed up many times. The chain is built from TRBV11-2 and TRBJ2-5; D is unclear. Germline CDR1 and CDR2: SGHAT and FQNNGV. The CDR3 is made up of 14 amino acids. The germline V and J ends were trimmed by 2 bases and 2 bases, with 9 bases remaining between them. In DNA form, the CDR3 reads TGTGCCAGCAGCTTATCACCAGCTCAAGAGACCCAGTACTTC. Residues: CASSLSPAQETQYF.

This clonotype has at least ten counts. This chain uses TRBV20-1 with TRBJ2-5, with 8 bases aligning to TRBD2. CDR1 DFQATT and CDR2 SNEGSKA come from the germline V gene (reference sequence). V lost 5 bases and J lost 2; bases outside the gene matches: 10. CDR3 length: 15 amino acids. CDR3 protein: CSAGPAGVAQETQYF. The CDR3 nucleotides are TGCAGTGCTGGCCCAGCGGGAGTAGCTCAAGAGACCCAGTACTTC.

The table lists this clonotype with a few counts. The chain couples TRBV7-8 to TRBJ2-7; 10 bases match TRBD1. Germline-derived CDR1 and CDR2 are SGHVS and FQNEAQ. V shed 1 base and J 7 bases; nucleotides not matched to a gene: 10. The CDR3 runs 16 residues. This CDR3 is CASSLGPGQGFWEQYF. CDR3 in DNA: TGTGCCAGCAGCTTAGGCCCGGGACAGGGGTTTTGGGAGCAGTACTTC.

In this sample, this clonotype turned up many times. CDR3 sequence reads: CAWTPKSGYEQYF. The CDR3 DNA sequence: TGTGCCTGGACCCCTAAAAGCGGTTACGAGCAGTACTTC. The chain carries TRBV30 and TRBJ2-7, with a possible D match to TRBD2 (5 bases). The CDR3 contains 13 residues. Germline V CDR1 and CDR2: GTSNPN, SVGIG (reference sequence). V was trimmed by 4 bases and J by 4 bases, leaving 14 bases between them.

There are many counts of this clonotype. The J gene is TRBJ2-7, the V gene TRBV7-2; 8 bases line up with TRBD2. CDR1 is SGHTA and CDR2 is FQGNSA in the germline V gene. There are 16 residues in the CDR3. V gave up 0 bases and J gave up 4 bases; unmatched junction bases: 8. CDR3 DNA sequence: TGTGCCAGCAGCTTAGCCCCCGGGACTAGTCATTACGAGCAGTACTTC. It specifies CASSLAPGTSHYEQYF.

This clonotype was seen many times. CDR3 protein: CSADRGPLNTEAFF. CDR3 coding DNA: TGCAGTGCTGACCGGGGACCCCTGAACACTGAAGCTTTCTTT. This chain links TRBV20-1 with TRBJ1-1; D is perhaps TRBD1 (5 bases). Deletions cut 5 bases from V and 0 bases from J, with 13 bases between. This CDR3 region has 14 residues. Germline values: CDR1 DFQATT, CDR2 SNEGSKA (reference sequence).